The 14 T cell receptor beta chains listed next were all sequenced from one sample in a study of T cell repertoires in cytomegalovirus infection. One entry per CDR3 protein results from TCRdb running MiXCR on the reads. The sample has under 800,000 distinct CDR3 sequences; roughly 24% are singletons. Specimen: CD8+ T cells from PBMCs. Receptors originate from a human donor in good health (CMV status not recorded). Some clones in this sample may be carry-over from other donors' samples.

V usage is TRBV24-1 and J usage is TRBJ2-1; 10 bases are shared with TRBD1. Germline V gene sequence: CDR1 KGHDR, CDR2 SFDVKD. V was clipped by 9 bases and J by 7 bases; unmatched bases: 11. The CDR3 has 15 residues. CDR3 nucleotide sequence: TGTGCCACCGGTGCCCCGGGACAGGGGCGAAATGAGCAGTTCTTC. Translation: CATGAPGQGRNEQFF.

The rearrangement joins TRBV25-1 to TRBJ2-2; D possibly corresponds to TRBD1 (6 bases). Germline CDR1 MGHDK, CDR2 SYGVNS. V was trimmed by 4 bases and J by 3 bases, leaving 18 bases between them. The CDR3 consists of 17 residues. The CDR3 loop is CASSAPGTRVYTGELFF. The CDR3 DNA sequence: TGTGCCAGCAGTGCACCCGGGACAAGGGTCTACACCGGGGAGCTGTTTTTT.

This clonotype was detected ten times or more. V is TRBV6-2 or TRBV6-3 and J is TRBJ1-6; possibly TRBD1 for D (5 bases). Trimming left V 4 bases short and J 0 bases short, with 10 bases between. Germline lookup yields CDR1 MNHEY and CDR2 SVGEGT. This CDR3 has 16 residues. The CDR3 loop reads CASSSPGSSYNSPLHF. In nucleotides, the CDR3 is TGTGCCAGCAGTTCGCCAGGGAGCTCCTATAATTCACCCCTCCACTTT.

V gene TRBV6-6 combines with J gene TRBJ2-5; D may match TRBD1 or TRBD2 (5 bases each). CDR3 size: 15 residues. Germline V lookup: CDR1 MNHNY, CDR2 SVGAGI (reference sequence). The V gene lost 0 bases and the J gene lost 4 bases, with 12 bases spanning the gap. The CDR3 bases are TGTGCCAGCAGTTACTCCCGGGGCGGTGGAGAGACCCAGTACTTC. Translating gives CASSYSRGGGETQYF.

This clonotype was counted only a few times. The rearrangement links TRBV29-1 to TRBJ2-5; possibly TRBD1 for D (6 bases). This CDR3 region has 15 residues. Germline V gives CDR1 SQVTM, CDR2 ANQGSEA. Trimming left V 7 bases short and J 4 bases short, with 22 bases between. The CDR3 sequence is CSADIQGKIGETQYF. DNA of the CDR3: TGCAGCGCCGATATCCAGGGGAAGATTGGAGAGACCCAGTACTTC.

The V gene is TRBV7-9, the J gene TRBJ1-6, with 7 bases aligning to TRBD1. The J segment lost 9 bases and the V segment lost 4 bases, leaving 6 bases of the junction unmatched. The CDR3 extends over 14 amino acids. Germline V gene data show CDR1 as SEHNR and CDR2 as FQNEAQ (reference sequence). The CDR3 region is CASSSGQHGSPLHF. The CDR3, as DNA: TGTGCCAGCAGCTCGGGACAGCACGGTTCACCCCTCCACTTT.

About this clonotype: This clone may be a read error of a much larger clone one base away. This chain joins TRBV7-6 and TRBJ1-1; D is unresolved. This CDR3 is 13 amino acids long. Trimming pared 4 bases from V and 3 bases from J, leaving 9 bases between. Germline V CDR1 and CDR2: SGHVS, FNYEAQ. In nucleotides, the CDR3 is TGTGCCAGCAGCTCTCTGACTCACACTGAAGCTTTCTTT. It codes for CASSSLTHTEAFF.

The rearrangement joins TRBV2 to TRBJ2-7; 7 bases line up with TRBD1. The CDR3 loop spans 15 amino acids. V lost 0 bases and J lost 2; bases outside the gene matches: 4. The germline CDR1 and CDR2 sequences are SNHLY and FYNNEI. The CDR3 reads CASSEAGQDPYEQYF. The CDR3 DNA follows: TGTGCCAGCAGTGAAGCCGGACAGGATCCCTACGAGCAGTACTTC.

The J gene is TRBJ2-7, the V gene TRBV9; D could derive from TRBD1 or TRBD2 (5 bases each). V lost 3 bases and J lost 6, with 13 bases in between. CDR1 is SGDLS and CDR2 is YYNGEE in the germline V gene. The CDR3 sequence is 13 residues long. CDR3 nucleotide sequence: TGTGCCAGCAGCGCGGGGTTTGGGGGCGAGCAGTACTTC. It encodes CASSAGFGGEQYF.

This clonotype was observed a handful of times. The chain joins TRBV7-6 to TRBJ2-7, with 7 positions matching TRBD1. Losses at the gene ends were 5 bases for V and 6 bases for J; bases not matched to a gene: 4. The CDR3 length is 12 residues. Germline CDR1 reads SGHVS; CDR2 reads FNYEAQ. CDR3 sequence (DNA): TGTGCCAGCAGCACAGGGGCCCTCGAGCAGTACTTC. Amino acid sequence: CASSTGALEQYF.

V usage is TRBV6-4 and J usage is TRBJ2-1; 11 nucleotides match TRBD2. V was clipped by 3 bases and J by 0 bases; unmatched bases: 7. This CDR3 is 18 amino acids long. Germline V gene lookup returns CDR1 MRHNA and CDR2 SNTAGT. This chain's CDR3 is CASSEASGGSSSYNEQFF. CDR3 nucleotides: TGTGCCAGCAGTGAAGCTAGCGGGGGGTCAAGCTCCTACAATGAGCAGTTCTTC.

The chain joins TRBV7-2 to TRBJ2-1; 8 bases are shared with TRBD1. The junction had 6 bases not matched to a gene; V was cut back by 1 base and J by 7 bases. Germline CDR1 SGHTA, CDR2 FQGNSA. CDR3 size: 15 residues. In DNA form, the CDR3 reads TGTGCCAGCAGCTTAGAGGGACAGGTCGTAAATGAGCAGTTCTTC. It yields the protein CASSLEGQVVNEQFF.

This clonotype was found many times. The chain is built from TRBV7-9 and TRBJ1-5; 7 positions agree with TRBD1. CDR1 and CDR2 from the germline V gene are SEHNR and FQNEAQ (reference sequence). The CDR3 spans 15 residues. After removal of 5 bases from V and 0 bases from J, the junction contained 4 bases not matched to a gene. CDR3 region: CASSQGEFSNQPQHF. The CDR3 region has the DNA TGTGCCAGCAGCCAGGGGGAATTTAGCAATCAGCCCCAGCATTTT.

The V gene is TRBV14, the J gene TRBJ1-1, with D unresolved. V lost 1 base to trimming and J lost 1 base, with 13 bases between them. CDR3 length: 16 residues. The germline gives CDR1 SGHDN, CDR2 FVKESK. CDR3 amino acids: CASSQVIIGPNTEAFF. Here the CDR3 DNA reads TGTGCCAGCAGCCAAGTTATAATCGGGCCGAACACTGAAGCTTTCTTT.